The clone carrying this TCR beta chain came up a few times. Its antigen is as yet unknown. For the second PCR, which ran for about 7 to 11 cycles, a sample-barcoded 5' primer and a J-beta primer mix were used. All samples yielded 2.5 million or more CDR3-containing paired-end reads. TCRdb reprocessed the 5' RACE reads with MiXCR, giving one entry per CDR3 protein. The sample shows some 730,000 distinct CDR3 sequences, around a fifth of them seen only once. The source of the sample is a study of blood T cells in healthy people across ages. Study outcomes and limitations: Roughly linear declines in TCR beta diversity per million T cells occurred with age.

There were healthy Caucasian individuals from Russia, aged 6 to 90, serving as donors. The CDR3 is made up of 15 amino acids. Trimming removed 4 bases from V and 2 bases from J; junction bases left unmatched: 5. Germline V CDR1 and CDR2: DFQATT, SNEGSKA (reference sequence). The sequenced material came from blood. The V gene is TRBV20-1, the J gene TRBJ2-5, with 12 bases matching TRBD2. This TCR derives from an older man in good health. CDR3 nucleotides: TGCAGTGCTATAACCCTAGCGGGGGGGCAAGAGACCCAGTACTTC. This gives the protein CSAITLAGGQETQYF.